This T cell receptor (beta chain) was retrieved from a study of monozygotic twins with inflammatory bowel disease. Study outcomes and limitations: Repertoire similarity matched across concordant and discordant twins, perhaps owing to limited power. A distinction between different T cell subtypes was not possible.

To note about this clonotype: What it binds is unknown.

Germline lookup yields CDR1 MDHEN and CDR2 SYDVKM. The CDR3 totals 17 residues. Both TCRalpha and TCRbeta cDNA were subjected to two nested PCRs lasting around 15 and 9 cycles. Reprocessing the 5' RACE reads, TCRdb reports a single entry for every CDR3 protein and omits DNA. The sample has more than 300,000 distinct CDR3 sequences. Sequences were obtained from blood. The clonotype comes from a human donor with ulcerative colitis or Crohn's disease, or a healthy co-twin of an affected twin (not recorded which). The chain combines TRBV28 with TRBJ2-5; TCRdb indicates TRBD2, and absent DNA this call remains unverified. CDR3 amino acids: CASSAVGLAGVQETQYF.